The 15 T cell receptor beta chains below all came from one sample that was sequenced in a study of OX40 agonist ivuxolimab in advanced cancers. Library prep was done by the immunoSEQ multiplex PCR assay. TCRdb mirrors the immuneACCESS table, restricted to in-frame sequences. Some clones are absent from its copies; in checked studies, under half trace to an unresolved V gene, and the reason for the others is unknown. The sample profile shows about 29,000 clones; approximately 90% of them were found once. Of the sample, just under 9.5% falls within the top ten clones. The starting material was CD4+ or CD8+ T cells sorted from blood, obtained in a trial of the OX40 agonist ivuxolimab. These receptors were obtained from an adult with an advanced solid tumor such as melanoma, head and neck, liver or kidney cancer.

The V gene is TRBV7-9, the J gene TRBJ2-7; D not resolved. CDR1 and CDR2 (germline): SEHNR, FQNEAQ (reference sequence). The length of the CDR3 is 13 residues. V lost 1 base and J 2 bases, leaving 6 bases between the germline ends. The CDR3 reads CASSLGTAYEQYF. CDR3 sequence (DNA): TGTGCCAGCAGCTTAGGAACGGCCTACGAGCAGTACTTC.

V is TRBV9 and J is TRBJ2-2, with 7 bases lining up with TRBD2. The J segment lost 4 bases and the V segment lost 4 bases, leaving 7 bases of the junction unmatched. This CDR3 is 15 amino acids long. Germline V gene lookup returns CDR1 SGDLS and CDR2 YYNGEE. CDR3 in amino acids: CASSPRSGGTGELFF. The CDR3 DNA reads TGTGCCAGCAGCCCTCGTTCGGGGGGCACCGGGGAGCTGTTTTTT. The variable domain in full, completed from reference TRBV9 and TRBJ2-2, reads DSGVTQTPKHLITATGQRVTLRCSPRSGDLSVYWYQQSLDQGLQFLIQYYNGEERAKGNILERFSAQQFPDLHSELNLSSLELGDSALYFCASSPRSGGTGELFFGEGSRLTVL.

This chain uses TRBV6-6 with TRBJ2-1; 12 nucleotides match TRBD2. The CDR3 loop spans 16 amino acids. The germline V gene encodes CDR1 MNHNY and CDR2 SVGAGI (reference sequence). The J segment lost 3 bases and the V segment lost 6 bases, leaving 6 bases of the junction unmatched. In nucleotides, the CDR3 is TGTGCCAGCAGCCTTGGACTAGCGGGGAACTACAATGAGCAGTTCTTC. It yields the protein CASSLGLAGNYNEQFF.

For the CDR3, the DNA is TGCGCCAGCAGCCAAGATGGGGGGGTACGCTACAATGAGCAGTTCTTC. Protein sequence: CASSQDGGVRYNEQFF. The chain carries TRBV4-3 and TRBJ2-1, with 7 bases that match TRBD2. The CDR3 covers 16 residues. Losses at the gene ends were 0 bases for V and 3 bases for J; bases not matched to a gene: 5. CDR1 LGHNA and CDR2 YSLEER come from the germline V gene.

There are a few counts of this clone. The chain uses TRBV6-5 and TRBJ1-2; 8 bases agree with TRBD1. Per the germline V gene, CDR1 is MNHEY and CDR2 is SVGAGI. The CDR3 covers 13 residues. V lost 4 bases to trimming and J lost 6 bases; unmatched junction nucleotides: 4. CDR3 bases: TGTGCCAGCAGTTTAGACAGGGGCGATGGCTACACCTTC. This sequence encodes CASSLDRGDGYTF.

The chain employs TRBV2 and TRBJ1-2, with D hard to call. The V gene's germline CDR1 is SNHLY and CDR2 FYNNEI. The germline V and J ends were trimmed by 7 bases and 1 base, with 10 bases remaining between them. The CDR3 totals 13 residues. The CDR3 DNA is TGTGCCAGCAAGGAAGTTGGTAACTATGGCTACACCTTC. This codes for CASKEVGNYGYTF.

V gene TRBV29-1 combines with J gene TRBJ1-2; no clear D. There are 13 residues in the CDR3. Germline V gene data show CDR1 as SQVTM and CDR2 as ANQGSEA. Trimming left V 4 bases short and J 0 bases short, with 9 bases between. Here the CDR3 DNA reads TGCAGCGTTGGGGAGAGGGCTAACTATGGCTACACCTTC. Protein: CSVGERANYGYTF.

The chain couples TRBV6-5 to TRBJ2-7, with D uncertain. From germline, CDR1 is MNHEY and CDR2 SVGAGI. Trimming removed 5 bases from V and 4 bases from J, with 6 bases in between. CDR3 size: 11 residues. This chain's CDR3 is CASSAKYEQYF. The DNA for the CDR3 is TGTGCCAGCAGTGCTAAGTACGAGCAGTACTTC.

This chain uses TRBV10-2 with TRBJ2-1; D remains ambiguous. The CDR3 loop spans 16 amino acids. Trimming removed 1 base at V and 4 bases at J, with 14 bases between. Germline V gives CDR1 WSHSY, CDR2 SAAADI. The CDR3 region is CASSELNSPNYNEQFF. The CDR3 DNA reads as TGCGCCAGCAGTGAGTTAAACAGCCCTAATTACAATGAGCAGTTCTTC.

This clone occurred once. The rearrangement links TRBV7-9 to TRBJ2-1; no clear D gene. This CDR3 region has 15 residues. Between the trimmed V and J ends, which lost 4 bases and 2 bases, there was a span of 12 bases. Germline CDR1 SEHNR, CDR2 FQNEAQ (reference sequence). The CDR3 loop is CASSSYTGPYNEQFF. In DNA form, the CDR3 reads TGTGCCAGCAGCTCGTATACCGGGCCCTACAATGAGCAGTTCTTC. Together with reference TRBV7-9 and TRBJ2-1, the CDR3 gives the full variable domain: DTGVSQNPRHKITKRGQNVTFRCDPISEHNRLYWYRQTLGQGPEFLTYFQNEAQLEKSRLLSDRFSAERPKGSFSTLEIQRTEQGDSAMYLCASSSYTGPYNEQFFGPGTRLTVL.

The chain carries TRBV28 and TRBJ2-3; 7 bases line up with TRBD2. CDR3 length equals 14 residues. Germline assignment: CDR1 MDHEN and CDR2 SYDVKM. J gave up 1 base and V 6 bases, and 4 bases lay outside the gene matches. The CDR3 DNA follows: TGTGCCAGCAGGGAGCGGGGACGCACAGATACGCAGTATTTT. This codes for CASRERGRTDTQYF.

The chain is built from TRBV27 and TRBJ2-1; possible D gene TRBD2, 6 bases. V was pared by 5 bases and J by 4 bases, with 12 bases between. The length of the CDR3 is 14 residues. Per the germline V gene, CDR1 is MNHEY and CDR2 is SMNVEV (reference sequence). The CDR3 DNA reads TGTGCCAGCAGTCTTACGACTAGATACAATGAGCAGTTCTTC. Translation: CASSLTTRYNEQFF.

The chain couples TRBV7-9 to TRBJ2-1, with D tentatively TRBD1 or TRBD2 (5 bases each). The germline V gene encodes CDR1 SEHNR and CDR2 FQNEAQ (reference sequence). V was pared by 5 bases and J by 2 bases, with 16 bases between. This CDR3 has 16 amino acids. DNA of the CDR3: TGTGCCAGCAGCAAATCTGGTGGGGACGCCTACAATGAGCAGTTCTTC. This codes for CASSKSGGDAYNEQFF.

The CDR3 coding sequence is TGTGCCTGGAGTGTAGGAGTTCGAGGGACGGCAAGTAATTCACCCCTCCACTTT. Its protein is CAWSVGVRGTASNSPLHF. V is TRBV30 and J is TRBJ1-6, with D possibly matching TRBD1 (5 bases). This CDR3 contains 18 residues. The V gene's germline CDR1 is GTSNPN and CDR2 SVGIG (reference sequence). Trimming shortened V by 0 bases and J by 6 bases, and 21 bases separated the two germline ends. The full variable domain, completed using reference TRBV30 and TRBJ1-6, is SQTIHQWPATLVQPVGSPLSLECTVEGTSNPNLYWYRQAAGRGLQLLFYSVGIGQISSEVPQNLSASRPQDRQFILSSKKLLLSDSGFYLCAWSVGVRGTASNSPLHFGNGTRLTVT.

The chain is built from TRBV7-2 and TRBJ1-5; D not resolved. The CDR3 consists of 15 residues. CDR1 and CDR2 (germline): SGHTA, FQGNSA. V lost 2 bases to trimming and J lost 0 bases, with 8 bases between them. CDR3 sequence (DNA): TGTGCCAGCAGCTTAACCATAAATAGCAATCAGCCCCAGCATTTT. This codes for CASSLTINSNQPQHF.